This TCR beta chain was found in a study of blood T cells in healthy people across ages. Looking at the study overall: Template switching captured about one barcoded beta molecule per two T cells.

The CDR3 runs to 15 residues. V gave up 3 bases and J gave up 1 base; unmatched junction bases: 7. Germline V gene data show CDR1 as SGHRS and CDR2 as YFSETQ. Together with a sample-barcoded 5' primer, a J-beta primer mix was included in a second PCR lasting about 6 to 11 cycles. TCRdb reprocessed the 5' RACE reads via MiXCR and lists one record per CDR3 protein. The sample gives over 500,000 distinct CDR3 sequences, around 50% of which show up once; approximately 15% is in the top ten. A remark on this clonotype: The conserved phenylalanine or tryptophan normally closing the CDR3 is absent here, so this likely arose from a read error.

The individuals who served as donors were healthy Caucasians living in Russia, aged roughly 6 to 90. What was sequenced was blood. This receptor was identified in a woman of 80 years or more in good health. The V call is TRBV5-1, the J call TRBJ2-7, with 7 nucleotides matching TRBD1. CDR3: CASSSPGTASYEQYI. The CDR3 DNA reads as TGCGCCAGCAGCTCACCCGGGACAGCATCCTACGAGCAGTACATC.